Described below is a single T cell receptor beta chain sequence and its context. Its antigen is still unknown. Amplification targeted TCR beta CDR3 regions from RNA transcripts. A first-round RT-PCR of the TCR CDR3 used the HTBI primer set. TCRdb independently ran MiXCR on the multiplex PCR reads; one entry per CDR3 protein. The table has 390,000 or so distinct CDR3 sequences, about 15% seen once. Thyroid ultrasound and orbital computed tomography, with clinical symptoms and serum thyroxine and TRAb, informed diagnoses. This sample was included in a study of T cells in Graves' hyperthyroidism and ophthalmopathy. Study background: Peripheral blood was secured at the point of initial diagnosis, before any treatment.

General study results and limits: A median about 6.2 months before onset, the model predicted ophthalmopathy. The majority of expanded thyroid clonotypes above 0.001 also appeared in blood.

CDR1 LNHDA and CDR2 SQIVND come from the germline V gene (reference sequence). The V gene lost 6 bases and the J gene lost 4 bases, with 15 bases spanning the gap. The CDR3 runs to 14 residues. This TCR came from a man in his late teens or twenties with Graves' ophthalmopathy. Sequencing was done on a sample of blood. V is TRBV19 and J is TRBJ2-5, with a possible D match to TRBD2 (6 bases). CDR3 sequence: CASSPYLGGETQYF. The CDR3 DNA reads TGTGCCAGTAGCCCATATCTGGGGGGAGAGACCCAGTACTTC.